This T cell receptor beta chain comes out of a study of T cell responses to AZD1222 COVID-19 vaccine. The table came from immunoSEQ multiplex PCR; TCRdb's copy has only in-frame clones and leaves some out. The repertoire has 80,000 to 90,000 clones, about 90% of them found once; the top ten carry around 5.5%. Trimming left V 3 bases short and J 1 base short, with 3 bases between. Germline V gene lookup returns CDR1 DFQATT and CDR2 SNEGSKA (reference sequence). The CDR3 is 11 residues long. Points from the study as a whole: Clonal diversity was possibly underestimated; the donors were predominantly white British and more often female. Unmutated regions of variants are reportedly targeted by nearly half of spike-specific TCRs. Spike-specific TCR breadth and depth were elevated following two AZD1222 doses.

The sample holds one count of this clone. Its antigen is not identified. The source of this sequence is an adult in good health. This specimen was peripheral blood, taken on day 0 of MenACWY control vaccination. This sequence joins TRBV20-1 and TRBJ1-1; D remains ambiguous. The CDR3 spells CSARGNTEAFF. For the CDR3, the DNA is TGCAGTGCTAGGGGGAACACTGAAGCTTTCTTT.